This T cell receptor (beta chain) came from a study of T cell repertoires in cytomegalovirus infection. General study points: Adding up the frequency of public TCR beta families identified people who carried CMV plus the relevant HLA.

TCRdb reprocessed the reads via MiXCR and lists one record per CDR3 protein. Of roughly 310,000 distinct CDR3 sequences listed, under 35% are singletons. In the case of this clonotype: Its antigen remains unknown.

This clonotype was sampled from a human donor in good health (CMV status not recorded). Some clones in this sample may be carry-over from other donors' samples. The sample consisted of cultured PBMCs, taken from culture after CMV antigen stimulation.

CDR3 protein: CASSSNRDRETFF. As DNA, the CDR3 is TGTGCCAGCAGCTCCAACCGGGACAGGGAAACTTTCTTT. This sequence joins TRBV7-9 and TRBJ1-1, with TRBD1 matching 9 bases. The V segment lost 4 bases and the J segment 12 bases; nucleotides outside the gene matches: 9. CDR1 and CDR2 (germline): SEHNR, FQNEAQ (reference sequence). This CDR3 has 13 residues.